Below, 5 T cell receptor beta chains from the same sample are listed, as sequenced in a study of glioma-infiltrating T cells after dendritic cell vaccination. Profiling relied on immunoSEQ multiplex PCR, and the TCRdb table lists in-frame clones only, not all of them. The sample contains some 10,000 clones, about 80% of which appear only once. Time point reported: after dendritic cell vaccination, including at tumor progression/relapse. Sequences were derived from blood, sampled after dendritic cell vaccination. The receptors were sampled from a human donor with glioblastoma.

The chain joins TRBV5-8 to TRBJ1-1, with 7 nucleotides matching TRBD1. V gave up 0 bases and J gave up 4 bases; unmatched junction bases: 9. The CDR3 loop spans 16 amino acids. The V gene's germline CDR1 is SGHTS and CDR2 YDEGEE. DNA of the CDR3: TGTGCCAGCAGCTTGGGACTCGACAGGGATGGCACTGAAGCTTTCTTT. It codes for CASSLGLDRDGTEAFF.

The genes are TRBV7-2 and TRBJ1-5, with D possibly matching TRBD1 (6 bases). The CDR3 spans 16 residues. Germline loops: CDR1 SGHTA, CDR2 FQGNSA. The V end lost 2 bases, the J end lost 2 bases, and 13 bases lay between the germline ends. The chain's CDR3 is CASSLRRGGGNQPQHF. In DNA, the CDR3 is TGTGCCAGCAGCTTACGCCGAGGGGGAGGCAATCAGCCCCAGCATTTT.

This chain connects TRBV28 to TRBJ2-2; weak D call: TRBD1 (5 bases). There are 16 residues in the CDR3. CDR1 and CDR2 from the germline V gene are MDHEN and SYDVKM. The V gene lost 7 bases and the J gene lost 4 bases, with 19 bases spanning the gap. The CDR3 here is CASTLAQGVSTGELFF. CDR3 coding DNA: TGTGCCAGCACCCTGGCGCAGGGTGTAAGCACCGGGGAGCTGTTTTTT. Using reference TRBV28 and TRBJ2-2 for the parts outside the CDR3, the full variable domain is DVKVTQSSRYLVKRTGEKVFLECVQDMDHENMFWYRQDPGLGLRLIYFSYDVKMKEKGDIPEGYSVSREKKERFSLILESASTNQTSMYLCASTLAQGVSTGELFFGEGSRLTVL.

V and J are TRBV5-1 and TRBJ2-1, with TRBD1 matching 10 bases. J was trimmed by 15 bases and V by 4 bases; bases with no gene match: 7. This CDR3 is built from 12 residues. Germline V gene sequence: CDR1 SGHRS, CDR2 YFSETQ. Written as DNA, the CDR3 is TGCGCCAGCAGCGGGGACAGGGGTCGGCTGTTCTTC. Residues: CASSGDRGRLFF.

This clone was recorded only once. This chain's CDR3 is CASRERTGETEAFF. The CDR3, as DNA: TGTGCCAGCAGGGAGCGGACAGGGGAAACTGAAGCTTTCTTT. V usage is TRBV19 and J usage is TRBJ1-1; 9 positions match TRBD1. V trimming: 9 bases; J trimming: 5 bases; junction bases outside the gene matches: 10. This CDR3 is built from 14 residues. Germline loops: CDR1 LNHDA, CDR2 SQIVND (reference sequence).